This T cell receptor (beta chain) was sequenced for a study of blood T cell repertoires in COVID-19. Clones were sequenced by immunoSEQ multiplex PCR, and TCRdb holds only the in-frame ones, with some missing. This sample has 200,000 to 250,000 clones, with roughly 85% found just once. Germline loops: CDR1 MNHEY, CDR2 SVGEGT. V was clipped by 5 bases and J by 4 bases, with 10 bases between them. The CDR3 covers 13 residues. The sequence came from a man aged 40-50 years with acute or convalescent COVID-19. The V gene is TRBV6-2 or TRBV6-3, the J gene TRBJ2-3, with a possible D match to TRBD1 (5 bases). Sequenced: peripheral blood. CDR3 sequence (DNA): TGTGCCAGCAGTCAGTCAGGGTCAGATACGCAGTATTTT. Amino acids: CASSQSGSDTQYF.